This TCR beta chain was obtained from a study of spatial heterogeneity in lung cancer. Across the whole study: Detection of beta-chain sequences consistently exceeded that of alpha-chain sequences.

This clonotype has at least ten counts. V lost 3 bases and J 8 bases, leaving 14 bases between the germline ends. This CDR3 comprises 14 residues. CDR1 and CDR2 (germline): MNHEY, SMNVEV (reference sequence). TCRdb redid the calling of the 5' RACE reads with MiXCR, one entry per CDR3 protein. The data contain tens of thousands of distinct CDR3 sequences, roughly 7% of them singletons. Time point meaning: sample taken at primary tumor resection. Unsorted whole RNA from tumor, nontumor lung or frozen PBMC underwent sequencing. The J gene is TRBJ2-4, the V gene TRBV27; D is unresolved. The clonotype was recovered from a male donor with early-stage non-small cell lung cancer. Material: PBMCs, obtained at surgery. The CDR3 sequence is CASSFSSTPDIQYF. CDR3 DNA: TGTGCCAGCAGTTTTTCGAGTACTCCGGACATTCAGTACTTC.